Below are 8 T cell receptor beta chains sequenced from a single sample in a study of shared clonotypes between healthy human individuals. Libraries were prepared by immunoSEQ multiplex PCR; TCRdb keeps only in-frame clonotypes and omits some of them. The data show about 490,000 clones, about 84% seen once. The sample consisted of PBMCs. The receptors derive from a woman aged 40-49 years in good health. Some clones in this sample may be carry-over from other donors' samples.

To note about this clone: A far larger clone is one base from this, pointing to a likely read error. The chain joins TRBV30 to TRBJ2-5; 8 positions match TRBD1. Germline-derived CDR1 and CDR2 are GTSNPN and SVGIG (reference sequence). The CDR3 has 13 residues. Written as DNA, the CDR3 is TGTGTCTGGACCCGGACAGGGAAAGAGACCCAGTACTTC. Its translation: CVWTRTGKETQYF. Full variable domain (missing parts from reference TRBV30 and TRBJ2-5): SQTIHQWPATLVQPVGSPLSLECTVEGTSNPNLYWYRQAAGRGLQLLFYSVGIGQISSEVPQNLSASRPQDRQFILSSKKLLLSDSGFYLCVWTRTGKETQYFGPGTRLLVL.

V gene TRBV4-1 combines with J gene TRBJ1-5, with D hard to call. Trimming shortened V by 4 bases and J by 0 bases, and 10 bases separated the two germline ends. CDR3 length equals 15 residues. Looked up from germline, CDR1 is MGHRA and CDR2 is YSYEKL. Here the CDR3 DNA reads TGCGCCAGCAGCCGAGACACCTATAGCAATCAGCCCCAGCATTTT. It encodes CASSRDTYSNQPQHF.

A note on this clone: A far larger clone is only one base removed, so a read error is likely. The sample holds other DNA sequences that translate to the same CDR3. The CDR3 region is CASSQGMASGELFF. CDR3 DNA sequence: TGTGCCAGTAGCCAAGGGATGGCTTCGGGGGAGCTGTTTTTT. V is TRBV4-2 and J is TRBJ2-2, with D unclear. This CDR3 has 14 amino acids. The germline gives CDR1 LGHNA, CDR2 YNFKEQ.

This sequence joins TRBV28 and TRBJ2-5, with 9 bases identical to TRBD2. The trim removed 8 bases at V and 7 bases at J, leaving 20 bases unmatched. The germline CDR1 and CDR2 sequences are MDHEN and SYDVKM. CDR3 length: 17 residues. CDR3 bases: TGTGCCAGCGTACCTCTTGTAGGACTAGCGAGGGGTGGGACCCAGTACTTC. This sequence encodes CASVPLVGLARGGTQYF.

V is TRBV7-6 and J is TRBJ2-5, with TRBD1 matching over 8 bases. This CDR3 spans 16 amino acids. CDR1 is SGHVS, CDR2 FNYEAQ, per germline. After removal of 1 base from V and 5 bases from J, the junction contained 9 bases not matched to a gene. The CDR3 coding sequence is TGTGCCAGCAGCTTAGGGGGGACAGGCCCCTGGGAGACCCAGTACTTC. It is translated as CASSLGGTGPWETQYF.

As to this clone: It is likely a read error: a sequence one base away is far more abundant. The genes are TRBV11-3 and TRBJ1-5; D might be TRBD1 (6 bases). CDR1 SGHNT and CDR2 YENEEA come from the germline V gene. This CDR3 comprises 14 residues. The CDR3 is CASGLGGGNQPQHF. DNA for the CDR3: TGTGCCAGCGGCTTAGGGGGAGGTAATCAGCCCCAGCATTTT.

This clone was recorded a few times. The genes are TRBV7-2 and TRBJ2-5, with TRBD1 matching over 10 bases. Near its end, the DNA agrees better with TRBJ2-7, so the J call may be wrong. Per germline, CDR1 SGHTA and CDR2 FQGNSA. This CDR3 is built from 18 residues. CDR3: CASSLGATEGTGVNEQYF. CDR3 DNA: TGTGCCAGCAGCTTAGGAGCTACTGAAGGGACAGGGGTTAACGAGCAGTACTTC.

CDR3 sequence (DNA): TGTGCCAGCAGCTACGGGAGCGGTATGAACACTGAAGCTTTCTTT. Translation: CASSYGSGMNTEAFF. The chain is built from TRBV7-2 and TRBJ1-1; D is unclear. V was pared by 4 bases and J by 0 bases, with 12 bases between. CDR1 SGHTA and CDR2 FQGNSA come from the germline V gene. There are 15 residues in the CDR3.